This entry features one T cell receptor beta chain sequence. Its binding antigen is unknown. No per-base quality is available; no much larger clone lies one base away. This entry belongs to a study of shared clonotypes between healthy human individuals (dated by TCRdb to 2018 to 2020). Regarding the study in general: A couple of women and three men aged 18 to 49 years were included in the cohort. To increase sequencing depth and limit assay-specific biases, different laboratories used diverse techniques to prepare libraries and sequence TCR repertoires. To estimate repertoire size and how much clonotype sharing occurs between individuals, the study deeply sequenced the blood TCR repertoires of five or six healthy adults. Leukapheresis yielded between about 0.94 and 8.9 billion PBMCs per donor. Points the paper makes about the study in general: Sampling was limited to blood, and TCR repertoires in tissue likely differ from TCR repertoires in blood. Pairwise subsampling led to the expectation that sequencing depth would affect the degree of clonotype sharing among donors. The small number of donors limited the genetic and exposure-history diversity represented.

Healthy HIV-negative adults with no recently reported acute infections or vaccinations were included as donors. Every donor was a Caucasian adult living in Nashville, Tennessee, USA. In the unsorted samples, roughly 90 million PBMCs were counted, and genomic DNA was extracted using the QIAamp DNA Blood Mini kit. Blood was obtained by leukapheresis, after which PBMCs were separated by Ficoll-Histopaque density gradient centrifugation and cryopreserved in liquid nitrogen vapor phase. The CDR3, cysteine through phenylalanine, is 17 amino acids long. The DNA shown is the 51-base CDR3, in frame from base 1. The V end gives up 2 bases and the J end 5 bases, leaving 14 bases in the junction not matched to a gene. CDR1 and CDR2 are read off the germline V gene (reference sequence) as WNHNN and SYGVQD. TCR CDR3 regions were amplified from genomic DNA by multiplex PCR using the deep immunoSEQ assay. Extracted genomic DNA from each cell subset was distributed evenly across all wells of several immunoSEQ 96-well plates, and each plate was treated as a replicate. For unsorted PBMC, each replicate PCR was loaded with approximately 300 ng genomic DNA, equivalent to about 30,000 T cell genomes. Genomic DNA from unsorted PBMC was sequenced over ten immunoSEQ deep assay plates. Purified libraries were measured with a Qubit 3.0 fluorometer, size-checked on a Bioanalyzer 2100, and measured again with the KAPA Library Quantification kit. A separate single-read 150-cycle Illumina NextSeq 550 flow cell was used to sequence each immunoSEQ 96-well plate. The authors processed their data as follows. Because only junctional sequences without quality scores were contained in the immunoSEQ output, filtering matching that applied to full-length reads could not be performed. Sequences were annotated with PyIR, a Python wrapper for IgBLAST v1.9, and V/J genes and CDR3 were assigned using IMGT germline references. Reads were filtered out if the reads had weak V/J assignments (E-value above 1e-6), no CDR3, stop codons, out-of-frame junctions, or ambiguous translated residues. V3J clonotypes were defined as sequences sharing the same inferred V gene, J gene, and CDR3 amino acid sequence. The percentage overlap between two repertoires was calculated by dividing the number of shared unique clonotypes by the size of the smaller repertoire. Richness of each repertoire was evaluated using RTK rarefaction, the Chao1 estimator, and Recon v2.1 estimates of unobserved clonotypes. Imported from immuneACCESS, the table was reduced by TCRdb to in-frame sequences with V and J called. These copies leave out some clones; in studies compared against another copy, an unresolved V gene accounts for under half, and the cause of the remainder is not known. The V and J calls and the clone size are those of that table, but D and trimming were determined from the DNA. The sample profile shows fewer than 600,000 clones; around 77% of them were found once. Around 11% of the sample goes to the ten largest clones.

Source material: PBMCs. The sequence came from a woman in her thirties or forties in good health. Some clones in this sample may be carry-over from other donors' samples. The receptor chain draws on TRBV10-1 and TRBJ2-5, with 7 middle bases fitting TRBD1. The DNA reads TGCGCCAGCAGTGAGGGAACCAACAGGGGACGAGGGGAGACCCAGTACTTC. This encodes CASSEGTNRGRGETQYF.